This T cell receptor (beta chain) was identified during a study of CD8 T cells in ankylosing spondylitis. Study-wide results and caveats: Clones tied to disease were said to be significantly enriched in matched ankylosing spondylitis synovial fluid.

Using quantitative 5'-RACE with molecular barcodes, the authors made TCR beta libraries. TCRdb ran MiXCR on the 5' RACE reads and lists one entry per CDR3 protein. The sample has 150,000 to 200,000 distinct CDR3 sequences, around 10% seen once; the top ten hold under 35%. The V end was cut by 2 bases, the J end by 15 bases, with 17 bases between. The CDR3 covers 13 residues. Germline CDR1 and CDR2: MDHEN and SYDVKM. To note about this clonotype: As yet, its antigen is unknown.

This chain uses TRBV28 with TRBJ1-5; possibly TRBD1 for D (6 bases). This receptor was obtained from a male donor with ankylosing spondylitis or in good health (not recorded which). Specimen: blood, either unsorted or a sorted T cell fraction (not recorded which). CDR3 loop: CASSLAPDRSRHF. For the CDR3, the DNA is TGTGCCAGCAGTTTAGCTCCCGACAGGAGCCGGCATTTT.